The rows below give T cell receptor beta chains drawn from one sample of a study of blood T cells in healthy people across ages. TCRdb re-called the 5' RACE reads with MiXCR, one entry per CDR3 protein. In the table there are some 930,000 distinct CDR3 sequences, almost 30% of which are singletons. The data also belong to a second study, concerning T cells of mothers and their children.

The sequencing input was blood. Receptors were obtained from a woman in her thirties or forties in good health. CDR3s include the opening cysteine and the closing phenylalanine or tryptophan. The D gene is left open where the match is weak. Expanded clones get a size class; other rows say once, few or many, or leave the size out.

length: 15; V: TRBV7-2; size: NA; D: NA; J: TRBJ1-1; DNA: TGTGCCAGCAGCTTGTTGGGGACGGGGAACACTGAAGCTTTCTTT; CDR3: CASSLLGTGNTEAFF
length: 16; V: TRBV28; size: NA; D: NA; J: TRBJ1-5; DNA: TGTGCCAGCAGTTTACTGTGGGGAAATAGCAATCAGCCCCAGCATTTT; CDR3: CASSLLWGNSNQPQHF
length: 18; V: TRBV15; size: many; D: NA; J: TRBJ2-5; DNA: TGTGCCACCAGCAGTGACCTCCTAGGACAGCTCTCCAGGGAGACCCAGTACTTC; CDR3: CATSSDLLGQLSRETQYF
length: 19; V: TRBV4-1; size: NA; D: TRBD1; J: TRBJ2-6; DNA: TGCGCCAGCAGCTGGCCGGGACAGGGCGGAGTGGCTGGGGCCAACGTCCTGACTTTC; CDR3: CASSWPGQGGVAGANVLTF
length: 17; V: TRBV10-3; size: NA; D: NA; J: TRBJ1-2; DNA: TGTGCCATCAGTGAGGGCACCGCGGCCTCCTATAACTATGGCTACACCTTC; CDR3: CAISEGTAASYNYGYTF
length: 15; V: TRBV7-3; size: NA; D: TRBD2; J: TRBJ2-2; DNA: TGTGCCAGCAGCTCCAATAGCGGGGGAGCCGGGGAGCTGTTTTTT; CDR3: CASSSNSGGAGELFF
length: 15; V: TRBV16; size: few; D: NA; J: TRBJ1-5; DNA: TGTGCCAGCAGCCCCACCAGGGGTGTCGGACAGCCCCAGCATTTT; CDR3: CASSPTRGVGQPQHF
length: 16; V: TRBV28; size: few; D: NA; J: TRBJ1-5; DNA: TGTGCCAGCACTCCCCTAAGGGGGACGGGCAATCAGCCCCAGCATTTT; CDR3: CASTPLRGTGNQPQHF
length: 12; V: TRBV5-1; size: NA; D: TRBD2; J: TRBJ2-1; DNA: TGCGCCAGCAGCCTTGAACTAGCGGCGCAGTTCTTC; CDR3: CASSLELAAQFF
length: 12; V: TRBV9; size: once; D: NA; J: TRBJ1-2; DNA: TGTGCCAACAGCGTGGACGGGTATGGCTACACCTTC; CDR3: CANSVDGYGYTF
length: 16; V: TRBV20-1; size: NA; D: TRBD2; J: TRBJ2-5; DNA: TGCAGTGCTAGGGTCGGAGGGACTAGCATTTGGAATGAGCAGTACTTC; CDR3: CSARVGGTSIWNEQYF
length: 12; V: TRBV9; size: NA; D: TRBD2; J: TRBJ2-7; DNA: TGTGCCAGCGAAGACGCGGGAGGCGAGCAGTACTTC; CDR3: CASEDAGGEQYF
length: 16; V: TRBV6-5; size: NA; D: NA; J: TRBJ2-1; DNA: TGTGCCAGCAGTTCCAGGGGAGGGGGCGCTGCCAATGAGCAGTTCTTC; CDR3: CASSSRGGGAANEQFF
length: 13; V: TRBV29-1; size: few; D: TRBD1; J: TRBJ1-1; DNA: TGCAGCGTAGTACAGGGGATCAACACTGAAGCTTTCTTT; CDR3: CSVVQGINTEAFF
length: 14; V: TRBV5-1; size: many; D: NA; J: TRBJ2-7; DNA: TGCGCCAGCAGCTTGGGACAGAATTATTACGAGCAGTACTTC; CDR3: CASSLGQNYYEQYF
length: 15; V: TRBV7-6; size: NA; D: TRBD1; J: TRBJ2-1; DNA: TGTGCCAGCAGCTTAGGGGGGACAGGGAGCTACGAGCAGTTCTTC; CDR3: CASSLGGTGSYEQFF
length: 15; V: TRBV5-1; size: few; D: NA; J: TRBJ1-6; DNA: TGCGCCAGCAGCTCGGGAAGGGGAGAAAATTCACCCCTCCACTTT; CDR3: CASSSGRGENSPLHF
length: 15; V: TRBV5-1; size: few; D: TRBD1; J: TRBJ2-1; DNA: TGCGCCAGTCTCCCGACAGGGAGCTCCTACAATGAGCAGTTCTTC; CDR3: CASLPTGSSYNEQFF
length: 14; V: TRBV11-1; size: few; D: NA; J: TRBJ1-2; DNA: TGTGCCAGCAGCCCCGCAGAAATTAACTATGGCTACACCTTC; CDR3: CASSPAEINYGYTF
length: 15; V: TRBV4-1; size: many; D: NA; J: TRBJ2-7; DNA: TGCGCCAGCAGCCAAGGGCCGAGCCTCTCCTACGAGCAGTACTTC; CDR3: CASSQGPSLSYEQYF
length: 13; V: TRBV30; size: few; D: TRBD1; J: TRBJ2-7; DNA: TGTGCCTGGACCGGACAGGGGACCCACGAGCAGTACTTC; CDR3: CAWTGQGTHEQYF
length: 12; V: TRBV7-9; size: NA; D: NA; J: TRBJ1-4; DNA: TGTGCCAGCAGCTTTGAGGATGAAAAACTGTTTTTT; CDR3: CASSFEDEKLFF
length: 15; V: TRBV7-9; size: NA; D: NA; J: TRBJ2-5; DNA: TGTGCCAGCAGCTTAGGGGCCAGAACCCAAGAGACCCAGTACTTC; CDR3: CASSLGARTQETQYF
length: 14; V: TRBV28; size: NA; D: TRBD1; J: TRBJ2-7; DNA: TGTGCCAGCAGTTCCGGGACAGGGCTCTTCGAGCAGTACTTC; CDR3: CASSSGTGLFEQYF
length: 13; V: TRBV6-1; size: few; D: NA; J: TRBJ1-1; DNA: TGTGCCAGCAGTGAAGCGAGGTACACTGAAGCTTTCTTT; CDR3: CASSEARYTEAFF
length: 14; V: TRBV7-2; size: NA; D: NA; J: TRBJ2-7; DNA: TGTGCCAGCAGCTTTGGCCCGGGGGTTTACGAGCAGTACTTC; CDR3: CASSFGPGVYEQYF
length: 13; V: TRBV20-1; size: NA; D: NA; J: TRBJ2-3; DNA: TGCAGTGCTAGCGCGATTAGCACAGATACGCAGTATTTT; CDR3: CSASAISTDTQYF
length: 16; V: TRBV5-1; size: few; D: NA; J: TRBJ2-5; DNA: TGCGCCAGCAGCTTGCCGCACGGGACGCTTAAGGAGACCCAGTACTTC; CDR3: CASSLPHGTLKETQYF
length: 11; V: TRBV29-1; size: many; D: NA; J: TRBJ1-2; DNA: TGCAGCGTTGATTGGGGCTATGGCTACACCTTC; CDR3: CSVDWGYGYTF
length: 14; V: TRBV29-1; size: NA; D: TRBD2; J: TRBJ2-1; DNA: TGCAGCGTCCGGACTAGCGGCTCCTACAATGAGCAGTTCTTC; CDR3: CSVRTSGSYNEQFF
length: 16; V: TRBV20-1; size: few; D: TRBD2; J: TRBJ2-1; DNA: TGCAGTGCCACCTCCCTACTAGCGGGGGAGAATAATGAGCAGTTCTTC; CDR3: CSATSLLAGENNEQFF
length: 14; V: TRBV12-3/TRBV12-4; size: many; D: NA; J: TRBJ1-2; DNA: TGTGCCAGCAGTTCCCTTACAGGGTTACGTGGCTACACCTTC; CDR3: CASSSLTGLRGYTF
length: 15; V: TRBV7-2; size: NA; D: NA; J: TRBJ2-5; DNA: TGTGCCAGCAGCTTAGGGGCAAACTGGCAAGAGACCCAGTACTTC; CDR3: CASSLGANWQETQYF